The clone carrying this TCR beta chain occurred a few times. Its cognate antigen is unknown. Distinct nucleotide sequences in the sample also encode this CDR3. The sample originates from a study of beta chain features in type 1 diabetes. Overall study findings and caveats: cDNA sequencing could over-represent cells with high TCR expression. Moderate yet significant TCRB CDR3 shortening was seen in Type 1 diabetes patients in all four CD4+ subsets. HLA influence on TCRB rearrangement stayed unresolved here.

Every isolated RNA sample was fully reverse transcribed, so sequencing captured expressed TCRB transcripts. Only in-frame clones appear in the TCRdb table, and some are missing; sequencing was by immunoSEQ multiplex PCR. The sample lists about 900,000 clones; roughly a sixth were seen once. The germline gives CDR1 LNHDA, CDR2 SQIVND (reference sequence). The CDR3 loop spans 15 amino acids. With 4 bases clipped from V and 1 base from J, the junction kept 6 bases outside the gene matches. Purity (above 95%) was reached by all sorted populations. The chain joins TRBV19 to TRBJ2-7; TRBD1 matches at 8 bases. Sequenced: naive CD4+ T cells from blood. This receptor was identified in a woman in her late teens or twenties in good health. In nucleotides, the CDR3 is TGTGCCAGTAGTACACACCGGACAGGGTCCTACGAGCAGTACTTC. This codes for CASSTHRTGSYEQYF.